What follows are 28 T cell receptor beta chains derived from one specimen sequenced in a study of somatic mutations in cytotoxic T cells in rheumatoid arthritis. Here immunoSEQ multiplex PCR was the method, and the copy in TCRdb shows in-frame clones only, minus some. The sample shows about 4,200 clones, 72% of them seen only once. Material for sequencing was CD8+ T cells sorted from blood. These receptors were obtained from an adult with rheumatoid arthritis.

The chain combines TRBV7-8 with TRBJ1-1, with D possibly matching TRBD1 (6 bases). The CDR3 has 15 residues. Germline V CDR1 and CDR2: SGHVS, FQNEAQ. V was trimmed by 1 base and J by 5 bases, leaving 14 bases between them. CDR3 loop: CASSLEWAQGTEAFF. In DNA, the CDR3 is TGTGCCAGCAGCTTAGAGTGGGCCCAGGGGACTGAAGCTTTCTTT.

This clone was seen just once. A far larger clone is just one base off, so this is likely a read error. This sample also contains other DNA sequences that code for the same CDR3. V usage is TRBV5-4 and J usage is TRBJ1-4; D is uncertain. The CDR3 runs to 17 residues. Per the germline V gene, CDR1 is SGHNT and CDR2 is YYREEE (reference sequence). Trimming stripped 4 bases from V and 3 bases from J, with 19 bases between. CDR3 region: CASSQDVARVANEKLFF. CDR3 nucleotides: TGTGCCAGCAGCCAAGATGTCGCCCGGGTAGCTAATGAAAAACTGTTTTTT.

The genes are TRBV4-1 and TRBJ2-1; TRBD2 agrees at 12 bases. CDR1 is MGHRA and CDR2 is YSYEKL in the germline V gene. This CDR3 spans 15 amino acids. V lost 7 bases to trimming and J lost 9 bases; unmatched junction nucleotides: 10. The chain's CDR3 is CASIGTSGGRGEQFF. The CDR3 coding sequence is TGCGCCAGCATAGGTACTAGCGGGGGGAGGGGTGAGCAGTTCTTC.

Of note for this clone: An end of the junction differs from the germline gene, which may be a read error. Here the CDR3 reads CATIRGPGQGHF. CDR3 nucleotides: TGTGCCACCATCAGGGGACCGGGACAGGGCCATTTT. The V call is TRBV2, the J call TRBJ1-4, with TRBD1 matching 9 bases. Germline V gene data show CDR1 as SNHLY and CDR2 as FYNNEI. The CDR3 runs 12 residues.

This chain uses TRBV4-1 with TRBJ2-5; no clear D gene. The CDR3 consists of 12 residues. CDR1 is MGHRA and CDR2 is YSYEKL in the germline V gene. V shed 4 bases and J shed 5 bases, with 8 bases lying between them. In DNA, the CDR3 is TGCGCCAGCAGCCCCGTGGGGGAGACCCAGTACTTC. Residues: CASSPVGETQYF.

The J gene is TRBJ2-1, the V gene TRBV11-2; 11 nucleotides agree with TRBD2. The length of the CDR3 is 15 residues. Trimming cost V 5 bases and J 7 bases; bases outside gene matches: 7. Germline V gene sequence: CDR1 SGHAT, CDR2 FQNNGV. The CDR3 is CASSRSTSGENEQFF. CDR3 nucleotide sequence: TGTGCCAGCAGCCGATCGACTAGCGGGGAGAATGAGCAGTTCTTC.

The rearrangement joins TRBV10-3 to TRBJ2-1; D is possibly TRBD1 (6 bases). V was shortened by 0 bases and J by 4 bases, with 16 bases between the two germline ends. The CDR3 is made up of 17 amino acids. The germline V gene encodes CDR1 ENHRY and CDR2 SYGVKD. CDR3 in DNA: TGTGCCATCAGTGAGTCGATGGGGGCCGAGGGGTACAATGAGCAGTTCTTC. Translated, it gives CAISESMGAEGYNEQFF.

J is TRBJ2-2 and V is TRBV9; D call uncertain. The CDR3 is 17 amino acids. Germline V CDR1 and CDR2: SGDLS, YYNGEE. V was shortened by 0 bases and J by 2 bases, with 14 bases between the two germline ends. CDR3 in DNA: TGTGCCAGCAGCGTAGCTACTACTGGGAAAAACACCGGGGAGCTGTTTTTT. Protein sequence: CASSVATTGKNTGELFF.

Regarding this clone: At the DNA level, this CDR3 is encoded by other sequences in the same sample as well. V usage is TRBV7-8 and J usage is TRBJ1-2; D call uncertain. The V gene lost 3 bases and the J gene lost 8 bases, with 25 bases spanning the gap. Germline CDR1 reads SGHVS; CDR2 reads FQNEAQ. CDR3 size: 17 residues. The CDR3 sequence: CASSFLVPGDMVWGYTF. The CDR3 DNA reads TGTGCCAGCAGCTTTTTGGTCCCTGGGGATATGGTTTGGGGCTACACCTTC.

The rearrangement joins TRBV7-2 to TRBJ2-1; 8 nucleotides align to TRBD2. Germline V gives CDR1 SGHTA, CDR2 FQGNSA. J lost 5 bases, V lost 2 bases, and 5 bases had no gene match. This CDR3 spans 15 amino acids. In DNA, the CDR3 is TGTGCCAGCAGCTTAAACGGGCGGGGGGACAATGAGCAGTTCTTC. It translates to CASSLNGRGDNEQFF.

This sequence joins TRBV6-7 and TRBJ2-1, with 7 bases that match TRBD1. TRBV6-7 is an ORF for which the function is uncertain. This CDR3 is built from 14 residues. With V trimmed by 5 bases and J by 1 base, 2 bases remained unmatched. Here the CDR3 reads CASSRQGSYNEQFF. CDR3 nucleotide sequence: TGTGCCAGCAGTAGACAGGGATCCTACAATGAGCAGTTCTTC.

The chain uses TRBV13 and TRBJ1-3; D remains ambiguous. This CDR3 comprises 14 residues. CDR1 is PRHDT, CDR2 FYEKMQ, per germline (reference sequence). CDR3 nucleotides: TGTGACTTCCAGTGGGGTCAGTCTGGAAACACCATATATTTT. Translating gives CDFQWGQSGNTIYF.

The CDR3 sequence: CASSVGVRGRQETQYF. The CDR3 DNA follows: TGTGCCAGCAGCGTAGGGGTCAGGGGGCGGCAAGAGACCCAGTACTTC. The chain employs TRBV9 and TRBJ2-5, with 8 bases lining up with TRBD1. Germline lookup yields CDR1 SGDLS and CDR2 YYNGEE. The trim removed 0 bases at V and 2 bases at J, leaving 6 bases unmatched. CDR3 length equals 16 residues.

This chain joins TRBV4-3 and TRBJ1-2; no clear D. With 0 bases removed from V and 5 bases from J, the gap between germline ends came to 10 bases. The CDR3 has 14 amino acids. CDR1 is LGHNA, CDR2 YSLEER, per germline. DNA for the CDR3: TGCGCCAGCAGCCAAGACTATATAGATTATGGCTACACCTTC. It codes for CASSQDYIDYGYTF.

The V gene is TRBV4-1, the J gene TRBJ1-4; maybe TRBD1 (5 bases). The CDR3 contains 16 residues. Trimming left V 4 bases short and J 8 bases short, with 20 bases between. Germline V gene data show CDR1 as MGHRA and CDR2 as YSYEKL. In nucleotides, the CDR3 is TGCGCCAGCAGCCCCGTCGAGCGAGGGCGGGGGGAAAAACTGTTTTTT. Translating gives CASSPVERGRGEKLFF.

The chain employs TRBV7-9 and TRBJ1-4, with 7 nucleotides matching TRBD1. V dropped 4 bases and J dropped 5; count of bases not matched to a gene: 7. Germline CDR1 is SEHNR and CDR2 is FQNEAQ (reference sequence). The CDR3 spans 15 residues. CDR3 DNA: TGTGCCAGCAGCTCCTCAGGGGGAGGGAATGAAAAACTGTTTTTT. This codes for CASSSSGGGNEKLFF.

V and J are TRBV9 and TRBJ1-1; 10 nucleotides agree with TRBD1. The CDR3 sequence is 11 residues long. The trim removed 3 bases at V and 10 bases at J, leaving 0 bases unmatched. Germline CDR1 is SGDLS and CDR2 is YYNGEE. This chain's CDR3 is CASSGDRGAFF. In DNA, the CDR3 is TGTGCCAGCAGCGGGGACAGGGGAGCTTTCTTT. The full variable domain, rest sourced from reference TRBV9 and TRBJ1-1, is DSGVTQTPKHLITATGQRVTLRCSPRSGDLSVYWYQQSLDQGLQFLIQYYNGEERAKGNILERFSAQQFPDLHSELNLSSLELGDSALYFCASSGDRGAFFGQGTRLTVV.

This chain joins TRBV2 and TRBJ2-3; the D gene is possibly TRBD1 (5 bases). CDR1 and CDR2 (germline): SNHLY, FYNNEI. The CDR3 loop spans 14 amino acids. Trimming pared 7 bases from V and 0 bases from J, leaving 11 bases between. CDR3 in amino acids: CASNDRGSTDTQYF. CDR3 nucleotides: TGTGCCAGCAACGATAGGGGTAGCACAGATACGCAGTATTTT.

This clone was detected once. V and J are TRBV4-1 and TRBJ2-2; a possible D gene is TRBD1 (5 bases). V lost 0 bases and J lost 0, with 14 bases in between. The germline V gene encodes CDR1 MGHRA and CDR2 YSYEKL. The CDR3 has 18 amino acids. This CDR3 reads CASSQDSPRTSNTGELFF. The CDR3 bases are TGCGCCAGCAGCCAAGATAGTCCTCGGACATCGAACACCGGGGAGCTGTTTTTT.

DNA for the CDR3: TGTGCCAGCAGCTTATTCCGTGGCAGGATTAATGAAAAACTGTTTTTT. Amino acids: CASSLFRGRINEKLFF. The V and J genes are TRBV7-6 and TRBJ1-4; D remains unclear. The germline CDR1 and CDR2 sequences are SGHVS and FNYEAQ. V was clipped by 2 bases and J by 4 bases, with 14 bases between them. The CDR3 extends over 16 amino acids.

As DNA, the CDR3 is TGCGCCAGCAGCTTGGCTCGGGGCGGCAGCTATGGCTACACCTTC. Amino acid sequence: CASSLARGGSYGYTF. V and J are TRBV5-1 and TRBJ1-2; a weak D match, TRBD1 (5 bases). Germline loops: CDR1 SGHRS, CDR2 YFSETQ. The CDR3 contains 15 residues. Trimming stripped 0 bases from V and 4 bases from J, with 13 bases between.

The V and J genes are TRBV9 and TRBJ1-2; D is ambiguous. The germline gives CDR1 SGDLS, CDR2 YYNGEE. The CDR3 is 13 amino acids. Trimming took 3 bases from V and 4 from J, leaving 10 bases between them. CDR3 in amino acids: CASSASGSYGYTF. CDR3 nucleotide sequence: TGTGCCAGCAGCGCCTCGGGGAGCTATGGCTACACCTTC.

The chain joins TRBV18 to TRBJ2-3, with TRBD1 as a possible D gene (6 bases). Germline CDR1 KGHSH, CDR2 LQKENI. The CDR3 extends over 14 amino acids. With 3 bases removed from V and 4 bases from J, the gap between germline ends came to 11 bases. CDR3 coding DNA: TGTGCCAGCTCACCGACCAGGGGTTCAGATACGCAGTATTTT. It translates to CASSPTRGSDTQYF.

This clone was counted once. Germline and junction disagree at one end, which may indicate a read error. The DNA for the CDR3 is TGCGCCAGCAGCCAAGTAACAGGGCGTCAAGAGACCCAGTACTTC. Its protein is CASSQVTGRQETQYF. This chain links TRBV7-9 with TRBJ2-5; D possibly corresponds to TRBD1 (6 bases). This CDR3 is built from 15 residues. Per germline, CDR1 SEHNR and CDR2 FQNEAQ (reference sequence).

This chain uses TRBV13 with TRBJ1-1, with D hard to call. The germline V and J ends were trimmed by 1 base and 0 bases, with 9 bases remaining between them. The CDR3 runs to 15 residues. The germline V gene has CDR1 PRHDT and CDR2 FYEKMQ (reference sequence). The CDR3 bases are TGTGCCAGCAGCTTAGTGTCTCTGATGAACACTGAAGCTTTCTTT. Translated, it gives CASSLVSLMNTEAFF.

This clone came up a few times. The CDR3 sequence is CASSPSRGVRSPLHF. Here the CDR3 DNA reads TGTGCCAGCAGCCCGAGCCGAGGTGTTCGTTCACCCCTCCACTTT. This sequence joins TRBV9 and TRBJ1-6; no firm D call. CDR1 and CDR2 from the germline V gene are SGDLS and YYNGEE. The ends were cut back, 4 bases at V and 9 bases at J, with 17 bases in the middle. CDR3 size: 15 residues. The whole variable domain, filled in from reference TRBV9 and TRBJ1-6, reads DSGVTQTPKHLITATGQRVTLRCSPRSGDLSVYWYQQSLDQGLQFLIQYYNGEERAKGNILERFSAQQFPDLHSELNLSSLELGDSALYFCASSPSRGVRSPLHFGNGTRLTVT.

This clone has only a few counts. The chain employs TRBV2 and TRBJ1-2; weak D call: TRBD1 (5 bases). CDR3 length equals 12 residues. Germline V gives CDR1 SNHLY, CDR2 FYNNEI. V dropped 4 bases and J dropped 7 bases, with 10 bases sitting between them. Written as DNA, the CDR3 is TGTGCCAGCAGTGCTTGGGACGCTGGCTACACCTTC. Translated: CASSAWDAGYTF.

The V and J genes are TRBV7-2 and TRBJ2-5, with D perhaps TRBD1 (5 bases). V shed 0 bases and J shed 5 bases, with 10 bases lying between them. Looked up from germline, CDR1 is SGHTA and CDR2 is FQGNSA. The CDR3 loop spans 14 amino acids. CDR3 bases: TGTGCCAGCAGCTTAGCCGGCCACAGGGAGACCCAGTACTTC. This sequence encodes CASSLAGHRETQYF.